The 10 T cell receptor beta chains given below trace back to one sample, sequenced in a study of chemoradiotherapy in HPV16-positive cancers. The protocol was immunoSEQ multiplex PCR, while the TCRdb copy is restricted to in-frame clones and leaves out a portion. The sample contains some 30,000 clones, roughly 86% of which appear only once. The input for sequencing was blood, taken from a patient who underwent chemoradiotherapy. Receptors were obtained from a human donor with HPV-associated anogenital cancer.

This chain uses TRBV7-9 with TRBJ1-1; D is uncertain. CDR3 length equals 16 residues. V was pared by 3 bases and J by 0 bases, with 14 bases between. The V gene's germline CDR1 is SEHNR and CDR2 FQNEAQ (reference sequence). CDR3 loop: CASSFHIGGMNTEAFF. The CDR3, as DNA: TGTGCCAGCAGCTTCCATATTGGCGGCATGAACACTGAAGCTTTCTTT. Looking up the rest from reference TRBV7-9 and TRBJ1-1 gives the full variable domain: DTGVSQNPRHKITKRGQNVTFRCDPISEHNRLYWYRQTLGQGPEFLTYFQNEAQLEKSRLLSDRFSAERPKGSFSTLEIQRTEQGDSAMYLCASSFHIGGMNTEAFFGQGTRLTVV.

This chain connects TRBV11-3 to TRBJ2-1; D may be TRBD1 or TRBD2 (5 bases each). Germline values: CDR1 SGHNT, CDR2 YENEEA. The CDR3 runs to 12 residues. V was clipped by 2 bases and J by 8 bases, with 7 bases between them. The CDR3 loop reads CASSLRGDEQFF. The CDR3, as DNA: TGTGCCAGCAGCTTACGAGGGGATGAGCAGTTCTTC.

The chain recombines TRBV5-6 with TRBJ1-1; 7 bases are a match to TRBD1. The germline V gene has CDR1 SGHDT and CDR2 YYEEEE. This CDR3 is built from 13 residues. Trimming removed 4 bases from V and 6 bases from J; junction bases left unmatched: 6. The CDR3 nucleotides read TGTGCCAGCAGCCCAGGGACAGAGCCTGAAGCTTTCTTT. This sequence encodes CASSPGTEPEAFF. The variable domain in full, with the rest retrieved from reference TRBV5-6 and TRBJ1-1, is DAGVTQSPTHLIKTRGQQVTLRCSPKSGHDTVSWYQQALGQGPQFIFQYYEEEERQRGNFPDRFSGHQFPNYSSELNVNALLLGDSALYLCASSPGTEPEAFFGQGTRLTVV.

The chain employs TRBV7-6 and TRBJ2-7; the D is unclear. The V end was cut by 2 bases, the J end by 0 bases, with 11 bases between. CDR3 size: 15 residues. Germline values: CDR1 SGHVS, CDR2 FNYEAQ. DNA of the CDR3: TGTGCCAGCAGCTTATTCCCCGGTGACTCCTACGAGCAGTACTTC. Amino acid sequence: CASSLFPGDSYEQYF.

The genes are TRBV29-1 and TRBJ2-6; perhaps TRBD2 as D (6 bases). Germline lookup yields CDR1 SQVTM and CDR2 ANQGSEA. CDR3 length equals 15 residues. Between the trimmed V and J ends, which lost 4 bases and 1 base, there was a span of 11 bases. CDR3 in DNA: TGCAGCGTTGGCACCCGGGGGTCTGGGGCCAACGTCCTGACTTTC. This translates into CSVGTRGSGANVLTF.

This clone showed up just a few times. The V and J genes are TRBV2 and TRBJ1-2, with D possibly matching TRBD1 (5 bases). Germline-derived CDR1 and CDR2 are SNHLY and FYNNEI. Trimming took 6 bases from V and 3 from J, leaving 14 bases between them. CDR3 length: 14 amino acids. In nucleotides, the CDR3 is TGTGCCAGCAGCAACAGGAGGGGTGACTATGGCTACACCTTC. Translated: CASSNRRGDYGYTF.

The chain carries TRBV19 and TRBJ1-5; maybe TRBD1 (5 bases). In germline, CDR1 is LNHDA, CDR2 SQIVND (reference sequence). The CDR3 covers 17 residues. Between the trimmed V and J ends, which lost 4 bases and 0 bases, there was a span of 16 bases. CDR3 protein: CASSRGQGRYSNQPQHF. As DNA, the CDR3 is TGTGCCAGTAGTAGAGGGCAGGGCAGGTATAGCAATCAGCCCCAGCATTTT.

The chain recombines TRBV5-4 with TRBJ2-2; 8 bases agree with TRBD1. This CDR3 has 15 residues. Germline loops: CDR1 SGHNT, CDR2 YYREEE (reference sequence). With V trimmed by 0 bases and J by 5 bases, 3 bases remained unmatched. The CDR3 here is CASSLVQGVTGELFF. Written as DNA, the CDR3 is TGTGCCAGCAGCTTGGTACAGGGGGTAACCGGGGAGCTGTTTTTT.

The chain carries TRBV5-1 and TRBJ2-5, with TRBD1 matching over 8 bases. The V gene's germline CDR1 is SGHRS and CDR2 YFSETQ. There are 14 residues in the CDR3. V lost 7 bases to trimming and J lost 5 bases; unmatched junction nucleotides: 10. CDR3 in DNA: TGCGCCAGCGCTGTCGGACAGGGAGAGGAGACCCAGTACTTC. Its translation: CASAVGQGEETQYF. Filled out from reference TRBV5-1 and TRBJ2-5, the complete variable domain reads KAGVTQTPRYLIKTRGQQVTLSCSPISGHRSVSWYQQTPGQGLQFLFEYFSETQRNKGNFPGRFSGRQFSNSRSEMNVSTLELGDSALYLCASAVGQGEETQYFGPGTRLLVL.

Regarding this clone: A read error may produce the germline difference seen at one junction end. The rearrangement links TRBV7-7 to TRBJ2-1, with 8 positions matching TRBD1. Germline V gene data show CDR1 as SSHAT and CDR2 as FNYEAQ (reference sequence). This CDR3 spans 17 amino acids. The CDR3, as DNA: TGTGCTAGCAGCTTAGGTACGGCAGGGGGCCTATACAATGAGCAGTTCTTC. Translation gives CASSLGTAGGLYNEQFF. Full variable domain (rest looked up from reference TRBV7-7 and TRBJ2-1): GAGVSQSPRYKVTKRGQDVTLRCDPISSHATLYWYQQALGQGPEFLTYFNYEAQPDKSGLPSDRFSAERPEGSISTLTIQRTEQRDSAMYRCASSLGTAGGLYNEQFFGPGTRLTVL.